The entry below describes one T cell receptor beta chain. Its recognized antigen is unknown. This sample was taken from a study of cytomegalovirus exposure and HLA in healthy donors (dated by TCRdb to between 2016 and 2019). With regard to the full study: According to an earlier analysis of a few hundred of the donors, about 170 million T cells yielded over 100 million unique TCR beta sequences and about 300 Gb of sequence data. The study was designed to test whether signatures of past pathogen exposure could be identified by cataloging public T cell receptors. Besides the first cohort of approximately 710 subjects, a separate validation cohort made up of about 120 different subjects was used. Class I and class II HLA loci were covered by the typing at four-digit resolution. Genome-wide SNP genotypes for about 65% of the 666 donors were used in a later genetic analysis, which treated that subset as a discovery cohort. An earlier analysis of approximately 500 of the donors applied high-throughput TCR beta sequencing to assess whether each TCR beta V gene segment acted as functional or pseudogenic. The genetic ancestry cluster associated with self-reported Caucasian donors included 81% of the roughly 400 genotyped donors. Alongside the repertoire data, information on donor age, sex, ethnicity and CMV serostatus was compiled. The study profiled the T cell repertoires of 500 to 800 subjects by immunosequencing and related them to cytomegalovirus serostatus. Rather than drawing on any new phenotypic data, the later analysis identified candidate immune exposures from TCR beta sequences and the way those sequences occurred across donors. Typing coverage differed by locus: A, B, C, DRB1 and DQB1 were typed in about 620-640 donors, DQA1 in about 500, DPA1 in some 600, and DPB1 in around 490. Across 398 genotyped donors of the cohort, an average of about 250,000 unique TCR beta nucleotide sequences per donor were sequenced, and roughly 20% of those sequences were non-productive. Because of strong linkage in the cohort, roughly five DR-DQ haplotypes were treated as single units for association and clustering. An early release that covered several hundred HLA-typed donors contained around 300 gigabases of sequencing data and about 84 million unique TCR sequences. To predict cytomegalovirus infection status, the study brought together high-throughput TCR immunosequencing, statistical association of individual TCRs with disease status, and machine learning. Every repertoire in the discovery cohort had been generated on one and the same sequencing platform. To study patterns of TCR occurrence, a later analysis re-analyzed previously published TCR beta repertoires from 650 to 750 donors and added high-resolution HLA genotyping. Overall results and qualifications from the work: Presence/absence analyses assumed roughly uniform sequencing depth across donors, an assumption that may not hold. The cohort was sequenced for TCR beta chains only, and without alpha or paired-chain data the features that could be detected were limited. In a later analysis, several top co-occurrence clusters were reported to appear linked to parvovirus B19, influenza, CMV and Epstein-Barr virus. Compared with equally common non-associated chains, HLA-associated TCR beta chains in a later analysis were more clonally expanded and had lower generation probabilities. A further reported finding was that TCR beta sequences accurately predicted the HLA-A and HLA-B alleles for most subjects in the first cohort. In an earlier analysis of 587 of the donors, most TCR beta V segments appeared in productive rearrangements about 87% or about 30% of the time, broadly matching IMGT annotations. A later analysis associated about 18,000 TCR beta sequences with specific HLA alleles at a false discovery rate of 0.05. According to the authors, the approach could potentially be generalized to other disease states and immunological phenotypes. In a later genetic analysis, a missense DCLRE1C variant was associated with V-gene and J-gene trimming of TCR beta chains, and the association was replicated in an independent cohort. The only immune exposure information available for the cohort was CMV serostatus. Some IMGT-functional V segments, including TRBV6-2 and TRBV6-3, could not be distinguished by the 87-base-pair reads and were therefore excluded. Because HLA typing was unavailable for some donors at each locus, only the typed subset was used in association tests. Linkage disequilibrium might explain the correlated functional status among segregating V segments, but an unknown experimental factor could not be ruled out. Most CMV-associated TCR beta chains appeared to be HLA-restricted in a later analysis, and the HLA associations seemed to be driven largely by CMV exposure. Because counts were too low, about 18 rarely observed V segments, including chromosome 9 orphons, were left out of the earlier analysis of approximately 500 of the donors. Assigning TCR associations to individual alleles was difficult when HLA alleles, especially DR and DQ, strongly co-occurred. In the study, 150 to 200 TCR beta chains were listed as associated with cytomegalovirus. While some public TCRs were present in many individuals, most TCR sequences turned up only very rarely across donors. According to a later analysis, TCR association rates differed among HLA loci, with DRB1 alleles showing the most associated TCRs and HLA-C alleles showing the fewest. A few of the identified cytomegalovirus-associated TCR beta chains were confirmed in vitro to be specific for cytomegalovirus antigens. The classifier was reported to diagnose cytomegalovirus status with high specificity and sensitivity in both the original and validation cohorts. In a later genetic analysis, fewer N-insertions in productive TCRs were reported among donors in an Asian-associated ancestry cluster than the roughly 700-donor mean. The sequencing pipeline was judged likely to have produced a cluster of highly shared sequence variants as a technical artifact.

The library relied on the immunoSEQ multiplex PCR assay. For the multiplex PCR, a mixture combining 60 forward primers for TCR Vbeta segments and 13 reverse primers for TCR Jbeta segments was used. The CDR3 region of rearranged TCR beta genes was amplified from genomic DNA by a multiplex PCR assay. The Illumina HiSeq System was used to sequence the amplified TCR beta libraries as 87-base-pair reads. The authors' pipeline ran thus. A later analysis tallied roughly 76 million unique TCR beta chains across the approximately 670 repertoires, and approximately 9.9 million of those chains were shared by two or more donors. Raw reads were error-corrected and collapsed into unique sequences with a nearest-neighbor algorithm that merged closely related sequences to remove PCR and sequencing errors. CDR3 sequences were aligned to IMGT reference sequences to assign V, D and J gene segments. For a sequence to be retained, a match of at least six nucleotides to both a V gene segment and a J gene segment was required. Rearrangements were called productive when the CDR3 lacked stop codons and stayed in frame with V and J; all others were non-productive. CDR3 was defined by IMGT convention, running from the second conserved V-encoded cysteine to the conserved J-encoded phenylalanine. The earlier analysis of fewer than 700 of the donors excluded sequences that lacked an unambiguous match to a single V gene segment. In an earlier analysis of around 590 of the donors, a V segment was called functional when productive rearrangements were above 56.7%, and segregating when the standard deviation between donors exceeded 5%. A statistical classification framework was built to diagnose cytomegalovirus status from the catalog of TCR beta chain sequences. In a later analysis, V and J genes were assigned by comparing TCR nucleotide sequences against IMGT/GENE-DB human TR gene sequences. A later analysis assigned CDR3 sequences and most-parsimonious VDJ recombination scenarios with the TCRdist pipeline. A later analysis defined each TCR beta chain by its CDR3 amino acid sequence plus V-gene family, and excluded reads lacking a unique V-gene family. In a later analysis, some 600 highly shared, low-generation-probability nucleotide sequences were removed to address suspected cross-contamination and a sequencing artifact. In a later analysis, a clonal expansion index was calculated for each public chain from normalized within-repertoire ranks of inferred template counts. In a later analysis, generation probabilities were computed using a VDJ recombination model fitted to out-of-frame rearrangements, and the results were checked against IGoR. In a later analysis, TCR-TCR, TCR-HLA and TCR-CMV co-occurrence was scored with hypergeometric tests, and a repertoire-size bias correction was applied to TCR pairs. A later analysis estimated false discovery rates by permuting HLA or CMV assignments 20 times. In a later analysis, co-occurring TCRs were grouped using DBSCAN, and TCRdist sequence similarity was added for clustering within HLA-allele-positive subsets. Repertoires with fewer than 30,000 or more than 120,000 public chains, plus five repertoires with anomalous nucleotide sharing, were excluded from co-occurrence clustering. TCRdb retrieved this table from immuneACCESS and kept in-frame rearrangements only. Not all clones are present; in checked studies, unresolved V genes account for under half, and no reason is known for the remainder. V, J and clone size were drawn from that table, and D and trimming were deduced from the DNA. The sample table holds some 130,000 clones. The ten top clones hold over 1.5% of the sample.

The CDR3 sequence holds 17 residues, the cysteine and phenylalanine included. The DNA shown is the 51-base CDR3, in frame from base 1. Via the germline V gene, CDR1 is MDHEN and CDR2 SYDVKM. The V end gives up 6 bases and the J end 1 base, leaving 11 bases in the junction not matched to a gene. In total, over 600 healthy bone marrow donors made up the cohort. All cohort members were sampled while nominally healthy, although unrecorded immune exposures were likely present. The donor was CMV seronegative and belonged to the group of approximately 320 seronegative cohort members. A peripheral blood sample was provided by each donor, and peripheral blood mononuclear cells were used for TCR beta sequencing. Genomic DNA extraction from the blood cell samples was performed with the Qiagen DNeasy Blood Extraction Kit.

The rearrangement combines TRBV28 with TRBJ1-2; 10 nucleotides in the junction match TRBD1. This clonotype originated in a man younger than 35 in good health and CMV-seronegative. Sequenced material: PBMCs. The DNA sequence is as follows: TGTGCCAGCAGCGCCGAGGGGACAGGGGCGTTTAACTATGGCTACACCTTC. Translated, this is CASSAEGTGAFNYGYTF.